This T cell receptor beta chain stems from a study of regulatory T cells in long-lasting Graves disease. Findings of the study overall: Persistent Graves' patients had lower TCR diversity than newly diagnosed ones. Study was limited to peripheral blood, excluding thyroid tissue. Favoring TRBV28, TRBJ1-2 and TRBJ2-5 was a feature seen in persistent disease.

Germline CDR1 and CDR2: DFQATT and SNEGSKA (reference sequence). Trimming removed 5 bases at V and 4 bases at J, with 20 bases between. The CDR3 is made up of 15 amino acids. The sample's time point: persistent/refractory GD, antithyroid drugs over 5 years with positive TRAb. Extracted RNA from PBMCs served as the source of the TCR library. Construction of TCR beta libraries relied on iRepertoire HTBI primers and on Arm-PCR targeting CDR3 regions. TCRdb analysed the multiplex PCR reads with MiXCR anew, one entry per CDR3 protein. The table has under 500,000 distinct CDR3 sequences, 20% to 25% seen once. Details on this clonotype: The antigen is unknown.

This clonotype was sampled from a female donor with Graves disease. The sequencing here drew on peripheral blood mononuclear cells (PBMCs), taken when the disease was refractory, from a patient treated with antithyroid drugs. The chain uses TRBV20-1 and TRBJ1-2; TRBD1 might be the D (5 bases). CDR3 in DNA: TGCAGTGCTTTATCGGACACGGCGGATATCTATGGCTACACCTTC. Residues: CSALSDTADIYGYTF.